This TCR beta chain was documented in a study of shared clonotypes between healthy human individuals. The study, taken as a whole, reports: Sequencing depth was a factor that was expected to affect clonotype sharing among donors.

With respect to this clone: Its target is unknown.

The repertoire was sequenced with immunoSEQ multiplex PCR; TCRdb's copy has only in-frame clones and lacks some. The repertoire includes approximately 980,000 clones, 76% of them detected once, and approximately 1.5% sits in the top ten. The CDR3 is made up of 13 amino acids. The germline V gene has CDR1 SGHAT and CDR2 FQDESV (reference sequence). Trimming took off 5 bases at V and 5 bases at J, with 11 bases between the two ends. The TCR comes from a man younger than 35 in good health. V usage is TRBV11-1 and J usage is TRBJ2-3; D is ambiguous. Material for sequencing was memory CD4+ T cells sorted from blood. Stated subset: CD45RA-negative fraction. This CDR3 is CASSIHRGDTQYF. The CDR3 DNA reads TGTGCCAGCAGCATACATAGAGGAGATACGCAGTATTTT.